This T cell receptor beta chain came from a study of OX40 agonist ivuxolimab in advanced cancers. Generated by immunoSEQ multiplex PCR, the TCRdb table keeps only in-frame clones and is missing some. The repertoire holds approximately 70,000 clones, with around 90% as singletons. This CDR3 is built from 15 residues. Germline assignment: CDR1 MNHNS and CDR2 SASEGT. Unmatched junction bases numbered 10, after V lost 8 bases and J lost 6 bases. This material consisted of CD4+ or CD8+ T cells sorted from blood, taken in a trial of the OX40 agonist ivuxolimab. V is TRBV6-1 and J is TRBJ2-3; 11 bases agree with TRBD1. This clonotype was sampled from an adult with an advanced solid tumor such as melanoma, head and neck, liver or kidney cancer. The CDR3 sequence is CASLTRTGGSDTQYF. The CDR3 DNA reads TGTGCCAGCCTTACGAGGACAGGGGGCAGCGATACGCAGTATTTT.